These 15 T cell receptor beta chains share one sample of origin, sequenced in a study of T cell repertoires in cytomegalovirus infection. Their recognized antigens are unknown. TCRdb analysed the reads with MiXCR anew, one entry per CDR3 protein. The data contain around 770,000 distinct CDR3 sequences, 29% of them singletons. The sample was cultured CD8+ T cells from PBMCs, taken from culture after CMV antigen stimulation. Every receptor here comes from a human donor in good health (CMV status not recorded). Some clones in this sample may be carry-over from other donors' samples.

The J gene is TRBJ2-3, the V gene TRBV4-3, with D tentatively TRBD1 or TRBD2 (5 bases each). The CDR3 sequence is 15 residues long. V shed 3 bases and J shed 0 bases, with 10 bases lying between them. CDR1 and CDR2 (germline): LGHNA, YSLEER. The CDR3 nucleotides read TGCGCCAGCAGCCATGGGACCTCTAGCACAGATACGCAGTATTTT. The encoded protein is CASSHGTSSTDTQYF.

The rearrangement uses TRBV4-1 and TRBJ2-4; D may be TRBD1 (7 bases). Per germline, CDR1 MGHRA and CDR2 YSYEKL. V lost 1 base, J lost 7 bases, and 20 bases lay in between. The CDR3 consists of 17 residues. This CDR3 is CASSQVGQGEAENIQYF. The CDR3 bases are TGCGCCAGCAGCCAAGTTGGGCAGGGGGAGGCAGAGAACATTCAGTACTTC.

A few counts support this clonotype. V gene TRBV12-5 combines with J gene TRBJ2-1; D gene uncertain. Germline lookup yields CDR1 LGHNT and CDR2 FRNRAP. Trimming cost V 1 base and J 15 bases, with 13 bases left between them. The CDR3 is 12 residues long. The CDR3 loop is CASGLEKRKGFF. CDR3 DNA: TGTGCTAGTGGTTTGGAAAAGCGAAAGGGGTTCTTC.

The chain carries TRBV15 and TRBJ2-4, with D tentatively TRBD2 (6 bases). CDR3 size: 16 residues. V lost 1 base and J lost 1, with 11 bases in between. The germline V gene has CDR1 LNHNV and CDR2 YYDKDF (reference sequence). The CDR3 coding sequence is TGTGCCACCAGCAGAGCCACCCGGGGGGCCAAAAACATTCAGTACTTC. It yields the protein CATSRATRGAKNIQYF.

There are a few counts of this clonotype. The genes are TRBV6-2 or TRBV6-3 and TRBJ1-5; 10 bases align to TRBD1. The ends lost 2 bases at V and 5 bases at J; junction bases unmatched: 6. The length of the CDR3 is 16 residues. The germline CDR1 and CDR2 sequences are MNHEY and SVGEGT. The CDR3 DNA reads as TGTGCCAGCAGTTACGCACCGGGACAGGGGCATCAGCCCCAGCATTTT. It yields the protein CASSYAPGQGHQPQHF.

V usage is TRBV29-1 and J usage is TRBJ2-7; 9 nucleotides align to TRBD1. CDR1 and CDR2 (germline): SQVTM, ANQGSEA. The CDR3 totals 16 residues. After removal of 1 base from V and 4 bases from J, the junction contained 11 bases not matched to a gene. CDR3 sequence reads: CSVEGHPGQGRYEQYF. In DNA form, the CDR3 reads TGCAGCGTTGAAGGTCACCCGGGACAGGGTAGATACGAGCAGTACTTC.

The rearrangement links TRBV6-2 or TRBV6-3 to TRBJ2-5; TRBD2 agrees at 14 bases. The CDR3 contains 16 residues. The germline V gene encodes CDR1 MNHEY and CDR2 SVGEGT. J lost 0 bases, V lost 8 bases, and 5 bases had no gene match. CDR3 sequence (DNA): TGTGCCAGCTTGGGACTAGCGGGGGTCTACCAAGAGACCCAGTACTTC. It codes for CASLGLAGVYQETQYF.

The rearrangement links TRBV4-2 to TRBJ2-1; no clear D gene. The V end lost 6 bases, the J end lost 12 bases, and 12 bases lay between the germline ends. This CDR3 spans 11 amino acids. CDR1 is LGHNA and CDR2 is YNFKEQ in the germline V gene. This CDR3 is CASSYQRWQFF. In DNA, the CDR3 is TGTGCCAGCAGTTACCAACGTTGGCAGTTCTTC.

V gene TRBV24-1 combines with J gene TRBJ2-1; TRBD2 matches 11 bases. V trimming: 4 bases; J trimming: 4 bases; junction bases outside the gene matches: 5. This CDR3 contains 16 residues. Germline CDR1 KGHDR, CDR2 SFDVKD. Here the CDR3 reads CATSERLAGRYNEQFF. In DNA, the CDR3 is TGTGCCACCAGTGAGAGACTAGCGGGGCGATACAATGAGCAGTTCTTC.

This clonotype came up once. The J gene is TRBJ1-2, the V gene TRBV18; tentatively, D is TRBD1 (5 bases). The CDR3 is 17 amino acids. CDR1 KGHSH and CDR2 LQKENI come from the germline V gene. V shed 6 bases and J shed 3 bases, with 23 bases lying between them. CDR3 protein: CASSRDLKRAVDYGYTF. In DNA, the CDR3 is TGTGCCAGCTCCAGGGACCTGAAAAGGGCGGTAGACTATGGCTACACCTTC.

This clonotype was observed a few times. The J gene is TRBJ2-2, the V gene TRBV27; no firm D call. CDR1 and CDR2 from the germline V gene are MNHEY and SMNVEV (reference sequence). V was clipped by 10 bases and J by 6 bases, with 12 bases between them. This CDR3 has 12 residues. CDR3 DNA: TGTGCCACCTCCCGGGTCCCCGGGGAGCTGTTTTTT. This encodes CATSRVPGELFF.

This rearrangement joins TRBV15 to TRBJ1-4; D is unresolved. The CDR3 consists of 15 residues. CDR1 and CDR2 from the germline V gene are LNHNV and YYDKDF (reference sequence). Trimming removed 0 bases from V and 5 bases from J, with 10 bases in between. As DNA, the CDR3 is TGTGCCACCAGCAGAGATAGGAGTCCAAATGAAAAACTGTTTTTT. Residues: CATSRDRSPNEKLFF.

This clonotype has more than one count but fewer than ten. The CDR3 sequence: CASSLKQGGYEQYF. CDR3 DNA: TGTGCCAGCAGCTTGAAACAGGGAGGCTACGAGCAGTACTTC. This chain joins TRBV7-9 and TRBJ2-7; D may correspond to TRBD1 or TRBD2 (6 bases each). The CDR3 is 14 residues long. The V gene's germline CDR1 is SEHNR and CDR2 FQNEAQ (reference sequence). The germline V and J ends were trimmed by 3 bases and 3 bases, with 12 bases remaining between them.

This chain joins TRBV2 and TRBJ2-1; 12 nucleotides align to TRBD2. Losses at the gene ends were 2 bases for V and 4 bases for J; bases not matched to a gene: 12. Germline assignment: CDR1 SNHLY and CDR2 FYNNEI. The CDR3 covers 19 residues. This CDR3 reads CASSEKGLAGLSRYNEQFF. For the CDR3, the DNA is TGTGCCAGCAGTGAAAAAGGACTAGCGGGGCTGAGTAGGTACAATGAGCAGTTCTTC.

A few counts support this clonotype. J is TRBJ2-2 and V is TRBV6-5; 8 nucleotides line up with TRBD2. The CDR3 covers 17 residues. V lost 6 bases to trimming and J lost 5 bases; unmatched junction nucleotides: 14. The V gene's germline CDR1 is MNHEY and CDR2 SVGAGI. CDR3 in amino acids: CASSLLPGLDPTGELFF. The CDR3 nucleotides are TGTGCCAGCAGCTTACTCCCGGGACTAGATCCTACCGGGGAGCTGTTTTTT.